Included here is one T cell receptor (beta chain) sequence, with context. This entry belongs to a study of T cell responses to AZD1222 COVID-19 vaccine. Some clones are missing from TCRdb's copy, which holds only in-frame ones; the method was immunoSEQ multiplex PCR. The sample records around 140,000 clones, about 92% being singletons. This specimen consisted of peripheral blood, obtained on day 0 of AZD1222 vaccination. This TCR was sampled from an adult in good health.

CDR3: CASSYAPNTGELFF. The CDR3 region has the DNA TGTGCCAGCAGTTACGCGCCGAACACCGGGGAGCTGTTTTTT. V usage is TRBV6-5 and J usage is TRBJ2-2; D not certain. This CDR3 comprises 14 residues. With 2 bases removed from V and 0 bases from J, the gap between germline ends came to 4 bases. Germline CDR1 is MNHEY and CDR2 is SVGAGI.